Listed here are 7 T cell receptor beta chains from one sample, sequenced in a study of blood T cells in healthy people across ages. Together with a sample-barcoded 5' primer, a J-beta primer mix was included in a second PCR lasting about 7 to 12 cycles. TCRdb processed the 5' RACE reads anew with MiXCR; each CDR3 protein has one entry. Of approximately 810,000 distinct CDR3 sequences listed, under 40% are singletons. Specimen: blood. The source is a young man in good health.

The J gene is TRBJ1-2, the V gene TRBV4-3, with D maybe TRBD1 (5 bases). The CDR3 totals 17 residues. The V and J ends lost 0 bases and 2 bases respectively, with 16 bases between them. Looked up from germline, CDR1 is LGHNA and CDR2 is YSLEER. DNA for the CDR3: TGCGCCAGCAGCCAAGATCTATCGACAGATATCAACTATGGCTACACCTTC. This codes for CASSQDLSTDINYGYTF.

J is TRBJ2-1 and V is TRBV14; D gene ambiguous. Germline CDR1 and CDR2: SGHDN and FVKESK. The CDR3 is 15 residues long. Trimming took 1 base from V and 4 from J, leaving 11 bases between them. In DNA, the CDR3 is TGTGCCAGCAGCCAAGGGGCTGGTCTGTACAATGAGCAGTTCTTC. Protein: CASSQGAGLYNEQFF.

The sample holds many counts of this clonotype. The rearrangement joins TRBV7-6 to TRBJ2-1; TRBD1 matches at 8 bases. This CDR3 is built from 15 residues. Germline V lookup: CDR1 SGHVS, CDR2 FNYEAQ. Unmatched junction bases numbered 6, after V lost 4 bases and J lost 4 bases. The CDR3 sequence is CASSYQGARYNEQFF. CDR3 in DNA: TGTGCCAGCAGCTATCAGGGGGCGCGGTACAATGAGCAGTTCTTC.

The V and J genes are TRBV12-3 or TRBV12-4 and TRBJ2-5; D might be TRBD2 (6 bases). The CDR3 is 13 amino acids. V dropped 5 bases and J dropped 5 bases, with 12 bases sitting between them. In DNA, the CDR3 is TGTGCCAGCAGTCCCCAAAGCGGGGAGACCCAGTACTTC. Translated: CASSPQSGETQYF.

The chain carries TRBV27 and TRBJ2-2, with D perhaps being TRBD1 or TRBD2 (6 bases each). The CDR3 sequence is 14 residues long. The V end lost 7 bases, the J end lost 6 bases, and 15 bases lay between the germline ends. Per the germline V gene, CDR1 is MNHEY and CDR2 is SMNVEV (reference sequence). CDR3: CASTTGDTAGELFF. The CDR3 DNA reads TGTGCCAGCACCACGGGGGACACCGCCGGGGAGCTGTTTTTT.

The rearrangement joins TRBV20-1 to TRBJ2-7; 7 positions match TRBD2. V trimming: 2 bases; J trimming: 1 base; junction bases outside the gene matches: 5. This CDR3 spans 14 amino acids. CDR1 DFQATT and CDR2 SNEGSKA come from the germline V gene (reference sequence). The CDR3 DNA reads as TGCAGTGCTAGACGGCTAGCGGATTCCTACGAGCAGTACTTC. It codes for CSARRLADSYEQYF.

This clonotype was seen a few times. This chain connects TRBV6-6 to TRBJ1-2; 12 nucleotides line up with TRBD1. J gave up 0 bases and V 6 bases, and 8 bases lay outside the gene matches. The germline gives CDR1 MNHNY, CDR2 SVGAGI (reference sequence). This CDR3 contains 17 residues. The CDR3 bases are TGTGCCAGCAGCACCACCCGGGACAGGGGGCCTAACTATGGCTACACCTTC. It codes for CASSTTRDRGPNYGYTF.